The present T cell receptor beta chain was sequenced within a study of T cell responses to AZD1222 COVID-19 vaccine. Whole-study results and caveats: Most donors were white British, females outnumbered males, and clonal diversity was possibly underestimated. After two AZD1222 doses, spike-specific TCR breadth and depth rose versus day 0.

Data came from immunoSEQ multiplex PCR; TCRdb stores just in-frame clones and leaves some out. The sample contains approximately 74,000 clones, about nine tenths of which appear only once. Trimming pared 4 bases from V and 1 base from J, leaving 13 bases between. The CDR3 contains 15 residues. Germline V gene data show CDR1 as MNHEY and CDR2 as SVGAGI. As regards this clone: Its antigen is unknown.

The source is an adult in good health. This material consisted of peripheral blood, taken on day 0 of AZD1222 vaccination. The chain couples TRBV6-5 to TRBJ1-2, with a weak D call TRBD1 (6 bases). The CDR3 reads CASSSPGQINYGYTF. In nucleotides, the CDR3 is TGTGCCAGCAGTTCCCCAGGACAGATTAACTATGGCTACACCTTC.